This entry concerns a single TCR beta chain. This entry comes from a study of cytomegalovirus exposure and HLA in healthy donors. The PCR was carried out with 60 Vbeta primers and 13 Jbeta primers. Method: immunoSEQ multiplex PCR; TCRdb's copy keeps in-frame clones and lacks some. Of around 150,000 clones in the sample, about 68% were seen once. The CDR3 contains 11 residues. Germline loops: CDR1 SEHNR, CDR2 FQNEAQ (reference sequence). V lost 0 bases to trimming and J lost 10 bases, with 4 bases between them. The chain combines TRBV7-9 with TRBJ2-1; D gene ambiguous. The sequence was obtained from a human donor in good health. Input material: PBMCs. The CDR3 region is CASSLAREQFF. Written as DNA, the CDR3 is TGTGCCAGCAGCTTAGCGAGGGAGCAGTTCTTC.